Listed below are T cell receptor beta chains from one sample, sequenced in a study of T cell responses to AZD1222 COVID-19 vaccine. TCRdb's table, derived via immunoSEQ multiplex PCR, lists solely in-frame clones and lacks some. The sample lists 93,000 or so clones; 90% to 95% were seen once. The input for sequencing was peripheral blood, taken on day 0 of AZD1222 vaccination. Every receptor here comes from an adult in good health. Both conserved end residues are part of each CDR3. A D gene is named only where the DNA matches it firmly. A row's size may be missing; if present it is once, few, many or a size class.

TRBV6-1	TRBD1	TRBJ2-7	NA	CASSEGGQGASAAYEQYF	TGTGCCAGCAGTGAAGGGGGACAGGGAGCCTCGGCCGCCTACGAGCAGTACTTC
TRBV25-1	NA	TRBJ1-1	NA	CASSPHGVTEAFF	TGTGCCAGCAGTCCACACGGGGTTACTGAAGCTTTCTTT
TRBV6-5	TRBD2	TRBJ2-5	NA	CASSWSGNGETQYF	TGTGCCAGCAGTTGGAGCGGGAACGGAGAGACCCAGTACTTC
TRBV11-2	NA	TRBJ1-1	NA	CASSSFPMNTEAFF	TGTGCCAGCAGCTCCTTTCCAATGAACACTGAAGCTTTCTTT
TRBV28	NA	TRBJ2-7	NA	CASSLGVPGSYYEQYF	TGTGCCAGCAGTCTCGGCGTTCCGGGATCATACTACGAGCAGTACTTC
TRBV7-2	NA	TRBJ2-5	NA	CASSFLITRTQETQYF	TGTGCCAGCAGCTTTCTTATAACCCGAACCCAAGAGACCCAGTACTTC
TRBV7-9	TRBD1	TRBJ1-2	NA	CASSGDRNYNYNYGYTF	TGTGCCAGCAGCGGGGACAGAAACTATAACTATAACTATGGCTACACCTTC
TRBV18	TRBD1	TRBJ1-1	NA	CASSPPGTGASTEAFF	TGTGCCAGCTCACCACCCGGGACAGGGGCGTCCACTGAAGCTTTCTTT
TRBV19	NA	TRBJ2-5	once	CASSPLEGQETQYF	TGTGCCAGTAGCCCCCTAGAGGGACAAGAGACCCAGTACTTC
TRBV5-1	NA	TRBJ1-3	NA	CASSLRGSGNTIYF	TGCGCCAGCAGCTTGCGGGGCTCTGGAAACACCATATATTTT
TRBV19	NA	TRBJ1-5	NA	CASAGTRGAGNQPQHF	TGTGCCAGTGCAGGGACAAGGGGTGCGGGCAATCAGCCCCAGCATTTT
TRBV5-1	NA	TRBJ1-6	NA	CASRTAGLSENSPLHF	TGCGCCAGCAGAACGGCGGGGCTAAGTGAGAATTCACCCCTCCACTTT
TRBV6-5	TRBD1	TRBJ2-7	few	CASSYRGEQYF	TGTGCCAGCAGCTACAGGGGTGAGCAGTACTTC
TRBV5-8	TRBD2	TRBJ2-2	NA	CASSPIPGLAMTGELFF	TGTGCCAGCAGTCCGATTCCGGGACTAGCGATGACCGGGGAGCTGTTTTTT
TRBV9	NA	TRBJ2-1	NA	CASSVAGTPSYNEQFF	TGTGCCAGCAGCGTAGCCGGCACCCCTTCATACAATGAGCAGTTCTTC
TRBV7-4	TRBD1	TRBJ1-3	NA	CASSLAEGQISGNTIYF	TGTGCCAGCAGCTTAGCGGAGGGACAGATCTCTGGAAACACCATATATTTT
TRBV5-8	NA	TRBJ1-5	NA	CASSHWGVSQPQHF	TGTGCCAGCAGCCACTGGGGGGTCAGTCAGCCCCAGCATTTT
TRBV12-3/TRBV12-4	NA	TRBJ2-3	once	CASTLSSTDTQYF	TGTGCCAGCACCCTATCTAGCACAGATACGCAGTATTTT
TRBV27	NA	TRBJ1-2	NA	CASSFREGSYGYTF	TGTGCCAGCAGTTTCCGGGAGGGGAGCTATGGCTACACCTTC
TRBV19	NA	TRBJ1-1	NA	CASTAGPERGEAFF	TGTGCCAGTACCGCGGGACCGGAAAGAGGTGAAGCTTTCTTT
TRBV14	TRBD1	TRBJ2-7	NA	CASSQDRGGAFNEQYF	TGTGCCAGCAGCCAAGATCGAGGGGGCGCTTTCAACGAGCAGTACTTC
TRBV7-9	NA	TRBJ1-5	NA	CASSPAVQPQHF	TGTGCCAGCAGTCCCGCGGTTCAGCCCCAGCATTTT
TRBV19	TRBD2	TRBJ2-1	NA	CASSTGLAYNEQFF	TGTGCCAGTAGTACGGGACTAGCCTACAATGAGCAGTTCTTC
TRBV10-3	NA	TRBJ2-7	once	CAISVDPLEQYF	TGTGCCATCAGTGTTGACCCTCTCGAGCAGTACTTC
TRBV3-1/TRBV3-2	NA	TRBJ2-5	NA	CASSHSGTGQETQYF	TGTGCCAGCAGCCACAGCGGGACAGGCCAAGAGACCCAGTACTTC
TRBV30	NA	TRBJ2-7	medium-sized	CAWSVGHSHEQYF	TGTGCCTGGAGCGTAGGACACTCTCACGAGCAGTACTTC
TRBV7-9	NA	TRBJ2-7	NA	CASSPPSRDYEQYF	TGTGCCAGCAGCCCCCCCAGCAGGGACTACGAGCAGTACTTC
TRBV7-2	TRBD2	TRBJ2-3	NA	CASSSWVAGKDTQYF	TGTGCCAGCAGCTCCTGGGTAGCGGGAAAAGATACGCAGTATTTT
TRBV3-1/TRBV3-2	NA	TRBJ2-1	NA	CASSRRGGNEQFF	TGTGCCAGCAGCCGTCGAGGGGGGAATGAGCAGTTCTTC
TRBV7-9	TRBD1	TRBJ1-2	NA	CASSFPGTVSYGYTF	TGTGCCAGCAGCTTCCCCGGGACAGTATCCTATGGCTACACCTTC
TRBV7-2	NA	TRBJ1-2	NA	CASSLGMDYGYTF	TGTGCCAGCAGCTTAGGCATGGACTATGGCTACACCTTC
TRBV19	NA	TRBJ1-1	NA	CASNGRNTEAFF	TGTGCCAGTAATGGCAGGAACACTGAAGCTTTCTTT
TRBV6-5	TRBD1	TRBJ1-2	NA	CASSTTGGGYTF	TGTGCCAGCAGTACAACAGGGGGAGGCTACACCTTC
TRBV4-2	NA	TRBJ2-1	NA	CASSQVENEQFF	TGTGCCAGCAGCCAAGTTGAAAATGAGCAGTTCTTC
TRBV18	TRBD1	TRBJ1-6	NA	CASSPPEGAMYNSPLHF	TGTGCCAGCTCACCACCGGAGGGGGCGATGTATAATTCACCCCTCCACTTT
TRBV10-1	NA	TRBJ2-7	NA	CASSDAPTYEQYF	TGCGCCAGCAGTGACGCGCCTACCTACGAGCAGTACTTC
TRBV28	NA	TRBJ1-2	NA	CASSLSSIGQLYGYTF	TGTGCCAGCAGTTTATCTTCAATTGGACAGCTCTATGGCTACACCTTC
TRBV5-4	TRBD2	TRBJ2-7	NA	CASSYPGTSRDEQYF	TGTGCCAGCAGCTACCCAGGGACTAGCAGAGACGAGCAGTACTTC
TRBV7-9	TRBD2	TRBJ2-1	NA	CASSPRVGTSGTNEQFF	TGTGCCAGCAGCCCTAGGGTGGGGACTAGCGGGACCAATGAGCAGTTCTTC
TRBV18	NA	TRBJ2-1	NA	CASSPPGTYNEQFF	TGTGCCAGCTCACCTCCAGGGACCTACAATGAGCAGTTCTTC
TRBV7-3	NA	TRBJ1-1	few	CASSNAPNTEAFF	TGTGCCAGCAGCAATGCCCCGAACACTGAAGCTTTCTTT
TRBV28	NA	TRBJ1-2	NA	CASSPDIRYGYTF	TGTGCCAGCAGTCCGGACATCCGCTATGGCTACACCTTC
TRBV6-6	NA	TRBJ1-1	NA	CASTPQGGSGEAFF	TGTGCCAGCACCCCTCAAGGGGGGTCGGGAGAAGCTTTCTTT
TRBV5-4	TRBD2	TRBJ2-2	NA	CASSLSGGMNTGELFF	TGTGCCAGCAGCCTCTCGGGGGGTATGAACACCGGGGAGCTGTTTTTT
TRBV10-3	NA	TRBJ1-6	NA	CAISRGPLFSLHF	TGTGCCATCAGTCGCGGACCGCTATTTTCCCTCCACTTT
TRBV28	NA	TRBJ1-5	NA	CASWGLGSGGNQPQHF	TGTGCCAGCTGGGGGTTGGGGTCGGGAGGCAATCAGCCCCAGCATTTT
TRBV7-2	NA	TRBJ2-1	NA	CASSSNLDFQPPRQFF	TGTGCCAGCAGCTCTAATTTGGACTTTCAACCCCCTCGGCAGTTCTTC
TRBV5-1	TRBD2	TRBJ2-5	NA	CASSLGGGETQYF	TGCGCCAGCAGCTTGGGGGGGGGTGAGACCCAGTACTTC
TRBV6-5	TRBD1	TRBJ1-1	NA	CASIPPGGYTEAFF	TGTGCCAGCATCCCCCCAGGGGGCTACACTGAAGCTTTCTTT
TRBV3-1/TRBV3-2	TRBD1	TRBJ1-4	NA	CASSQEEYRGTTNEKLFF	TGTGCCAGCAGCCAAGAAGAGTACAGGGGCACAACTAATGAAAAACTGTTTTTT
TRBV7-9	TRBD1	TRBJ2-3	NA	CASSPTRDRLTDTQYF	TGTGCCAGCAGCCCGACTCGGGACAGACTCACAGATACGCAGTATTTT
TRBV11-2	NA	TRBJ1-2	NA	CASSLAGVSGYTF	TGTGCCAGCAGCTTAGCCGGGGTATCCGGCTACACCTTC
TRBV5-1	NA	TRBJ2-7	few	CASSAGTGGQEQYF	TGCGCCAGCAGCGCGGGGACGGGCGGTCAGGAGCAGTACTTC
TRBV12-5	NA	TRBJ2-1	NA	CASGLALAPSSYNEQFF	TGTGCTAGTGGTTTGGCTCTAGCGCCGAGCTCCTACAATGAGCAGTTCTTC
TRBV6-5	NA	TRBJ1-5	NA	CASNQGRRQPQHF	TGTGCCAGCAATCAGGGAAGAAGGCAGCCCCAGCATTTT